The sequence of this T cell receptor (beta chain) was determined in a study of PD-L1 blockade in urothelial cancer. Study overall: Atezolizumab was started by patients in 2014 at 1,200 mg intravenously every 3 weeks. Between 0 and 3 chemotherapy regimens preceded treatment for each patient. Median blood clonality was roughly 0.074, with about 81,000 unique TCRs.

Patients' urothelial carcinoma was locally advanced or metastatic. Sequencing was performed with immunoSEQ multiplex PCR; in TCRdb, only in-frame clones are kept and a portion is missing. The sample consists of 70,000 to 75,000 clones, about 85% of them appearing once. The V segment lost 4 bases and the J segment 0 bases; nucleotides outside the gene matches: 4. This CDR3 spans 16 amino acids. Germline-derived CDR1 and CDR2 are SGHRS and YFSETQ. The clonotype comes from a man aged 70-80 years with urothelial cancer. This rearrangement joins TRBV5-1 to TRBJ2-3, with TRBD2 identical over 11 bases. This specimen was PBMCs, taken around atezolizumab (anti-PD-L1) treatment. The CDR3 sequence is CASSAGLAESTDTQYF. In DNA form, the CDR3 reads TGCGCCAGCAGCGCGGGACTAGCGGAGAGCACAGATACGCAGTATTTT.